This T cell receptor (beta chain) was profiled in a study of T cells in Graves' hyperthyroidism and ophthalmopathy (dated 2019 in TCRdb). Describing the broader study: Peripheral blood was collected at initial diagnosis, before any treatment. For training and testing, the roughly 100 patients in the discovery cohort were randomly divided in a 7:3 ratio. Prospective prediction of ophthalmopathy was tested in an independent validation cohort consisting of fewer than 20 hyperthyroidism patients and around 16 patients who later progressed to ophthalmopathy. After sampling, hyperthyroidism patients received methimazole starting at 30 mg daily, and ophthalmopathy patients received high-dose intravenous methylprednisolone. The paper reports TCR Vbeta CDR3 sequencing of more than 120 peripheral blood samples: approximately 41 ophthalmopathy, about 75 hyperthyroidism and approximately 17 progressor patients. TCR V-J signatures able to tell the groups apart were searched for in a discovery cohort of 95 to 100 patients, of whom around 43 had Graves' ophthalmopathy and about 60 had stable Graves' hyperthyroidism. Thyroid tissue and blood T-cell repertoires from more than 5 Graves' hyperthyroidism patients were also compared in the study. Results the study describes overall, beyond this receptor: Sample size was not statistically predetermined, and blinding of investigators to group allocation was not performed. In cross-validation, a model built on a 13 V-J signature told ophthalmopathy apart from stable hyperthyroidism with approximately 90% sensitivity and about 81% specificity, and in testing the same model reached 80%/75%. In validation, progression to ophthalmopathy was predicted by the model with around 71% sensitivity and under 85% specificity, a median of about 6.4 months before onset. Most expanded thyroid clonotypes (frequency above 0.001) were also detected in blood, suggesting blood repertoires may reflect thyroid immune responses.

Amplification of TCR beta CDR3 regions was carried out from RNA transcripts. A first-round RT-PCR of the TCR CDR3 used the HTBI primer set with the Qiagen OneStep RT-PCR kit. The libraries were constructed in a second round of multiplex PCR and then size-selected and purified. Libraries were sequenced paired-end with 100 bp reads on an Illumina HiSeq2000. Per the source publication's procedure: SOAPnuke was used to process the raw data, with reads discarded if the reads contained adapters or uncalled bases, had a mean Phred below 15, or lacked an exact constant-primer or identifier match. COPE v1.2.5 was used to merge the high-quality paired reads, and each unique nucleotide sequence was defined as a clonotype. Clonotypes were aligned to IMGT TRBV, TRBD and TRBJ reference segments using MiTCR v1.1. Only V-J combinations with frequency above 0.0001, covering about 99% of repertoires, were analysed. A TCS score was defined as the ratio between F50 (clonal expansion) and ExV (chaos), using BLOSUM62-based TCRdist between CDR3 peptides within each V-J. Welch's t-statistics and random forest reduced around 520 V-J features to 13, which were used in a naive Bayes classifier (R e1071). In-frame beta chains were kept once TCRdb had trimmed the public reads at Q25 with fastp and called clones with MiXCR. Entries are consolidated by CDR3 protein sequence, retaining the most common genes and DNA. These V and J calls originate from TCRdb's pipeline instead of the authors' own analysis. Counted in this sample were about 370,000 distinct CDR3 sequences; 12% to 15% of them appeared once. Together, the top ten hold around 20% of the sample.

In this sample, this clonotype turned up many times. Its antigen is unknown. No much larger clone is present one base from it, and per-base qualities are unavailable. Ophthalmopathy patients had moderately to severely active disease, with a Clinical Activity Score of 3 or more, a NOSPECS grade of 4 or more, and a disease duration of less than 3 months. Exclusion was applied to patients with uncontrolled infections, other autoimmune diseases, pregnancy or lactation. Diagnoses relied on clinical symptoms, serum thyroxine and TRAb, thyroid ultrasound and orbital computed tomography. PBMCs were separated from over 9 ml of fresh peripheral blood using Ficoll-Paque density gradient centrifugation. Total RNA was extracted using Trizol reagent, and RNA quality was assessed on an Agilent 2100 Bioanalyzer. Including cysteine and phenylalanine, the CDR3 has 15 amino acids. Only the CDR3 region is kept as DNA, spanning 45 bases read in frame from base 1. According to the germline V gene, CDR1 reads SGHRS and CDR2 reads YFSETQ. V lost 2 bases and J lost 4 bases; the stretch between them is 14 bases long.

Sequences were obtained from blood. The rearranged segments are TRBV5-1 and TRBJ2-3; the D gene is not confidently resolved. The clonotype originates from a woman aged 55-69 years with Graves' ophthalmopathy. The DNA sequence is given as TGCGCCAGCAGCTTACATGGCGGTTCCCCAGATACGCAGTATTTT. Translation gives CASSLHGGSPDTQYF.